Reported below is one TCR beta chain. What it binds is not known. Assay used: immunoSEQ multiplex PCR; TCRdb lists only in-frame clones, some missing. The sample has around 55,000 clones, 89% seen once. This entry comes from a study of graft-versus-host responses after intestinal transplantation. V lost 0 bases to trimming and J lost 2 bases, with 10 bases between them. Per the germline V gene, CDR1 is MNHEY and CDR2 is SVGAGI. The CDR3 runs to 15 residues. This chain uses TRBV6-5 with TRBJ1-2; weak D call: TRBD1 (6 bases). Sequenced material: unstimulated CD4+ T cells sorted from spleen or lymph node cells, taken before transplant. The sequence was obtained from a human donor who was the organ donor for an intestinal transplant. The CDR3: CASSYSTQGNYGYTF. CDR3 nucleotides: TGTGCCAGCAGTTACTCGACCCAGGGGAACTATGGCTACACCTTC.